This T cell receptor (beta chain) was observed in a study of molecular identifiers for immune sequencing clone quantification. Study observations and caveats: Barcode sharing among identical TCR molecules could make large clones appear smaller. Beyond 20 RNA copies, clones held over 99% of effector molecules, compared with under 1% in naive cells.

This clonotype was found a few times. What it binds is not known. CDR1 is MNHEY, CDR2 SVGAGI, per germline. V lost 1 base and J 7 bases, leaving 13 bases between the germline ends. CDR3 length: 14 residues. TCR libraries were built in bulk with a published protocol and specific TCR primers. Each CDR3 protein gets one entry after TCRdb re-called the PCR reads with MiXCR. The table records tens of thousands of distinct CDR3 sequences, 21% of them present only once. Sequencing was carried out using naive CD8+ T cells from blood, with Jurkat cell RNA spiked in. As for subset: FACS-sorted CD8+CD4-CCR7+CD45RA+ naive T cells. The source is a human donor in good health. Some libraries in this study had Jurkat cell RNA spiked in. The V call is TRBV6-5, the J call TRBJ1-2; unclear D gene. The CDR3 DNA sequence: TGTGCCAGCAGTTACTTGGGCCAGCGTGCTGGCTACACCTTC. This codes for CASSYLGQRAGYTF.